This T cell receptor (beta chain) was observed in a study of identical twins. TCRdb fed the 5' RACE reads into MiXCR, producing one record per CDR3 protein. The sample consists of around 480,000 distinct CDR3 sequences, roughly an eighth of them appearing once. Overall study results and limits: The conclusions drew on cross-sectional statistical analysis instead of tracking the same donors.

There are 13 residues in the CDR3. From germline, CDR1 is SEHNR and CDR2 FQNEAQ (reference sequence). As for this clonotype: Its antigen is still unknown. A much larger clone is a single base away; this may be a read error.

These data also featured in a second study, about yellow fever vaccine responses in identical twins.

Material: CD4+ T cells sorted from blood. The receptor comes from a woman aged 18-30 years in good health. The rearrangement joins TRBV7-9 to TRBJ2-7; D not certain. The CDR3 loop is CAGSIGEIREQYF. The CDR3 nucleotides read TGTGCCGGCAGCATCGGAGAGATTCGGGAGCAGTACTTC.